These T cell receptor beta chains were read from a single sample in a study of radiotherapy plus CTLA-4 blockade in lung cancer. Assay used: immunoSEQ multiplex PCR; TCRdb lists only in-frame clones, some missing. The table lists under 35,000 clones, about 70% of them singletons. The input for sequencing was peripheral blood, taken from a patient treated with radiotherapy plus ipilimumab. The receptor source for this set is a human donor with non-small cell lung cancer whose response to radiotherapy plus ipilimumab could not be evaluated. CDR3s leave out the opening cysteine and the closing phenylalanine or tryptophan.

j_call v_call cdr3_aa
TRBJ2-3 TRBV5-1 ASSLVSSGPMHDTQY
TRBJ2-7 TRBV19 ASRGPGQGVSEQY
TRBJ2-4 TRBV2 ASSLAGGPGNIQY
TRBJ2-7 TRBV18 ASSAGTGKEQY
TRBJ2-4 TRBV18 ASSPKGKAGGNIQY
TRBJ1-2 TRBV18 ASSPPTGNYGYT
TRBJ2-7 TRBV6-5 ASSRSGTDTYEQY
TRBJ2-2 TRBV5-1 ASSFVAGVTGELF
TRBJ2-7 TRBV5-1 ASSFDGTSGYEQY
TRBJ1-5 TRBV5-6 ASSLSAGQNQPQH
TRBJ2-1 TRBV7-2 ASSVDRGAGAGTF